The next 32 T cell receptor beta chains were all read from a single sample in a study of blood T cell repertoires in COVID-19. The table came from immunoSEQ multiplex PCR; TCRdb's copy has only in-frame clones and leaves some out. The sample has roughly 400,000 clones; approximately 88% are singletons. The sequencing input was PBMCs or T cells enriched from blood (not recorded which). The receptor set was obtained from a woman in her thirties or forties with acute COVID-19.

This clone was seen once. The genes are TRBV19 and TRBJ1-2, with 7 bases fitting TRBD1. Germline V gives CDR1 LNHDA, CDR2 SQIVND (reference sequence). The V and J ends lost 1 base and 2 bases, in that order; junction bases with no gene match: 7. The CDR3 loop spans 16 amino acids. The CDR3 DNA follows: TGTGCCAGTAGTATAGGGGGGACAGTTATCAACTATGGCTACACCTTC. Protein product: CASSIGGTVINYGYTF. The complete variable domain, with remaining parts taken from reference TRBV19 and TRBJ1-2, reads DGGITQSPKYLFRKEGQNVTLSCEQNLNHDAMYWYRQDPGQGLRLIYYSQIVNDFQKGDIAEGYSVSREKKESFPLTVTSAQKNPTAFYLCASSIGGTVINYGYTFGSGTRLTVV.

The V call is TRBV19, the J call TRBJ1-1; no reliable D call. V lost 6 bases and J lost 1, with 12 bases in between. CDR1 LNHDA and CDR2 SQIVND come from the germline V gene (reference sequence). The CDR3 consists of 14 residues. CDR3 protein: CASSFGGKNTEAFF. The DNA for the CDR3 is TGTGCCAGTAGCTTTGGAGGGAAGAACACTGAAGCTTTCTTT.

V usage is TRBV10-3 and J usage is TRBJ2-1; the match to TRBD1 covers 10 bases. Germline trimming cut 3 bases from V and 7 bases from J; bases unmatched to any gene: 6. The CDR3 loop spans 15 amino acids. The V gene's germline CDR1 is ENHRY and CDR2 SYGVKD. The CDR3 loop is CAISELGQGINEQFF. In nucleotides, the CDR3 is TGTGCCATCAGTGAACTGGGACAGGGGATAAATGAGCAGTTCTTC.

The table lists this clone with a count of one. The V gene is TRBV2, the J gene TRBJ1-5, with D perhaps TRBD1 (5 bases). CDR3 length: 14 residues. V was trimmed by 4 bases and J by 4 bases, leaving 11 bases between them. The V gene's germline CDR1 is SNHLY and CDR2 FYNNEI. CDR3 sequence (DNA): TGTGCCAGCAGTGTGGGGCAGCCGAATCAGCCCCAGCATTTT. Translating gives CASSVGQPNQPQHF.

The gene calls are TRBV11-2 and TRBJ1-6, with TRBD1 identical over 7 bases. CDR1 is SGHAT and CDR2 is FQNNGV in the germline V gene. The CDR3 has 15 amino acids. V dropped 5 bases and J dropped 9; count of bases not matched to a gene: 10. The CDR3 sequence is CASSKQPGQFSPLHF. DNA of the CDR3: TGTGCCAGCAGCAAACAGCCGGGACAGTTTTCACCCCTCCACTTT.

The rearrangement uses TRBV6-1 and TRBJ1-2, with D perhaps TRBD1 (6 bases). Germline V gene sequence: CDR1 MNHNS, CDR2 SASEGT. The V end was cut by 3 bases, the J end by 2 bases, with 13 bases between. The CDR3 consists of 15 residues. CDR3: CASSESGHKNYGYTF. Here the CDR3 DNA reads TGTGCCAGCAGTGAGTCGGGACATAAGAACTATGGCTACACCTTC.

The chain joins TRBV4-1 to TRBJ2-7; D possibly corresponds to TRBD1 (5 bases). CDR1 is MGHRA and CDR2 is YSYEKL in the germline V gene. V was clipped by 3 bases and J by 2 bases, with 8 bases between them. The CDR3 contains 13 residues. The CDR3 is CASSHVGAYEQYF. CDR3 sequence (DNA): TGCGCCAGCAGCCACGTAGGGGCCTACGAGCAGTACTTC.

The rearrangement joins TRBV18 to TRBJ1-3; 7 nucleotides line up with TRBD1. CDR1 is KGHSH and CDR2 is LQKENI in the germline V gene. The CDR3 has 16 residues. Germline trimming cut 6 bases from V and 5 bases from J; bases unmatched to any gene: 13. The CDR3 loop reads CASSLIGGLDRNTIYF. The CDR3, as DNA: TGTGCCAGCTCTCTCATAGGGGGCCTCGATCGAAACACCATATATTTT.

CDR3 nucleotide sequence: TGCAGCGGGTGGAGTAACTATGGCTACACCTTC. Its translation: CSGWSNYGYTF. V and J are TRBV20-1 and TRBJ1-2; D gene unclear. The CDR3 runs to 11 residues. Germline-derived CDR1 and CDR2 are DFQATT and SNEGSKA (reference sequence).

The chain carries TRBV5-1 and TRBJ1-2, with D maybe TRBD1 (5 bases). Germline V gene data show CDR1 as SGHRS and CDR2 as YFSETQ. Trimming removed 2 bases at V and 2 bases at J, with 7 bases between. This CDR3 comprises 13 residues. CDR3 DNA sequence: TGCGCCAGCAGCTTAGGGGTAAACTATGGCTACACCTTC. Protein sequence: CASSLGVNYGYTF.

The chain uses TRBV11-2 and TRBJ1-2, with D hard to call. The V end lost 3 bases, the J end lost 6 bases, and 5 bases lay between the germline ends. Germline loops: CDR1 SGHAT, CDR2 FQNNGV. The CDR3 contains 11 residues. The CDR3 here is CASSFGDGYTF. The CDR3 coding sequence is TGTGCCAGCAGCTTCGGGGATGGCTACACCTTC. The full variable domain, completed using reference TRBV11-2 and TRBJ1-2, is EAGVAQSPRYKIIEKRQSVAFWCNPISGHATLYWYQQILGQGPKLLIQFQNNGVVDDSQLPKDRFSAERLKGVDSTLKIQPAKLEDSAVYLCASSFGDGYTFGSGTRLTVV.

The V call is TRBV19, the J call TRBJ1-2; 12 nucleotides agree with TRBD1. The CDR3 contains 14 residues. Germline assignment: CDR1 LNHDA and CDR2 SQIVND (reference sequence). J lost 8 bases, V lost 5 bases, and 6 bases had no gene match. Here the CDR3 DNA reads TGTGCCAGTAGTGGGACAGGGGGCATCGGGGGCTACACCTTC. Its translation is CASSGTGGIGGYTF. Supplemented by reference TRBV19 and TRBJ1-2, the full variable domain reads DGGITQSPKYLFRKEGQNVTLSCEQNLNHDAMYWYRQDPGQGLRLIYYSQIVNDFQKGDIAEGYSVSREKKESFPLTVTSAQKNPTAFYLCASSGTGGIGGYTFGSGTRLTVV.

With regard to this clone: In the same sample, other DNA sequences code for this CDR3. This sequence joins TRBV5-1 and TRBJ1-2; TRBD1 is a possible D gene (5 bases). Germline-derived CDR1 and CDR2 are SGHRS and YFSETQ. The CDR3 covers 13 residues. V was clipped by 2 bases and J by 5 bases, with 10 bases between them. CDR3 in DNA: TGCGCCAGCAGCTTAGGGGCAGGGTATGGCTACACCTTC. It translates to CASSLGAGYGYTF.

The chain is built from TRBV11-2 and TRBJ1-5, with D possibly being TRBD1 (5 bases). The CDR3 consists of 15 residues. Germline CDR1 reads SGHAT; CDR2 reads FQNNGV. V dropped 0 bases and J dropped 6 bases, with 12 bases sitting between them. CDR3 in amino acids: CASSLEPRVSQPQHF. The DNA of the CDR3 is TGTGCCAGCAGCTTAGAGCCCAGGGTGTCTCAGCCCCAGCATTTT.

In its sample, this clone was seen once. The chain is built from TRBV2 and TRBJ1-1; D not resolved. Germline V lookup: CDR1 SNHLY, CDR2 FYNNEI. Trimming cost V 6 bases and J 1 base, with 9 bases left between them. The CDR3 has 13 residues. This CDR3 reads CASRTGANTEAFF. The CDR3, as DNA: TGTGCCAGCAGAACGGGAGCGAACACTGAAGCTTTCTTT.

The chain combines TRBV27 with TRBJ1-3; D call uncertain. The V and J ends lost 5 bases and 2 bases respectively, with 16 bases between them. The CDR3 loop spans 16 amino acids. The germline V gene has CDR1 MNHEY and CDR2 SMNVEV (reference sequence). CDR3 coding DNA: TGTGCCAGCAGTCCTATCTCATGGGAGCCTGGAAACACCATATATTTT. As protein: CASSPISWEPGNTIYF.

CDR3: CASSSPRRVLEKLFF. Here the CDR3 DNA reads TGTGCCAGCAGCTCCCCACGAAGAGTCCTTGAAAAACTGTTTTTT. The genes are TRBV5-6 and TRBJ1-4, with unresolved D. Trimming pared 3 bases from V and 7 bases from J, leaving 16 bases between. This CDR3 comprises 15 residues. The V gene's germline CDR1 is SGHDT and CDR2 YYEEEE.

This rearrangement joins TRBV18 to TRBJ1-1; perhaps TRBD1 as D (5 bases). V was cut by 1 base and J by 4 bases, with 10 bases left in between. The CDR3 loop spans 14 amino acids. The germline V gene has CDR1 KGHSH and CDR2 LQKENI. The CDR3 DNA reads TGTGCCAGCTCACCACGGCAGGGTGTCACTGAAGCTTTCTTT. Translated: CASSPRQGVTEAFF.

The chain has TRBV7-6 and TRBJ1-2; no clear D gene. The CDR3 loop spans 15 amino acids. Trimming cost V 0 bases and J 5 bases, with 13 bases left between them. Per the germline V gene, CDR1 is SGHVS and CDR2 is FNYEAQ. The CDR3 DNA follows: TGTGCCAGCAGCTTAGCGCGCGCAGGCTTATATGGCTACACCTTC. It yields the protein CASSLARAGLYGYTF.

The rearrangement links TRBV5-8 to TRBJ2-7; maybe TRBD1 (7 bases). This CDR3 has 15 residues. The V end lost 6 bases, the J end lost 0 bases, and 16 bases lay between the germline ends. From germline, CDR1 is SGHTS and CDR2 YDEGEE. The CDR3 here is CASTKWRGHSYEQYF. Here the CDR3 DNA reads TGTGCCAGCACCAAATGGAGGGGGCACTCCTACGAGCAGTACTTC.

This clone was counted a few times. This chain connects TRBV5-1 to TRBJ1-4; 9 bases are a match to TRBD1. This CDR3 has 14 residues. J was trimmed by 6 bases and V by 3 bases; bases with no gene match: 3. Germline lookup yields CDR1 SGHRS and CDR2 YFSETQ. The CDR3 region is CASSSGTGYEKLFF. CDR3 sequence (DNA): TGCGCCAGCAGCTCCGGGACAGGGTATGAAAAACTGTTTTTT.

The chain employs TRBV27 and TRBJ2-7; no definite D call. The V and J ends lost 7 bases and 0 bases respectively, with 10 bases between them. Germline V gene sequence: CDR1 MNHEY, CDR2 SMNVEV (reference sequence). The CDR3 sequence is 13 residues long. This CDR3 reads CASNGANSYEQYF. DNA for the CDR3: TGTGCCAGCAATGGAGCGAACTCCTACGAGCAGTACTTC.

The CDR3 protein is CASSLLSLRDRGFLTEAFF. The CDR3 nucleotides are TGTGCCAGCAGCTTGCTATCCCTGCGGGACAGGGGATTTTTAACTGAAGCTTTCTTT. V is TRBV5-4 and J is TRBJ1-1, with 10 bases matching TRBD1. V lost 1 base to trimming and J lost 5 bases; unmatched junction nucleotides: 17. From germline, CDR1 is SGHNT and CDR2 YYREEE (reference sequence). CDR3 size: 19 residues.

In DNA form, the CDR3 reads TGTGCCAGCGGGACAGGGGGCAATCAGCCCCAGCATTTT. The encoded protein is CASGTGGNQPQHF. V and J are TRBV7-9 and TRBJ1-5; 10 bases match TRBD1. Trimming removed 8 bases from V and 2 bases from J; junction bases left unmatched: 0. Germline CDR1 is SEHNR and CDR2 is FQNEAQ (reference sequence). The CDR3 is 13 residues long. Full variable domain (missing parts from reference TRBV7-9 and TRBJ1-5): DTGVSQNPRHKITKRGQNVTFRCDPISEHNRLYWYRQTLGQGPEFLTYFQNEAQLEKSRLLSDRFSAERPKGSFSTLEIQRTEQGDSAMYLCASGTGGNQPQHFGDGTRLSIL.

The chain joins TRBV13 to TRBJ2-7, with D maybe TRBD2 (7 bases). Germline CDR1 PRHDT, CDR2 FYEKMQ (reference sequence). Trimming cost V 2 bases and J 5 bases, with 13 bases left between them. The CDR3 loop spans 14 amino acids. The CDR3 spells CASSLSGGLDEQYF. The DNA of the CDR3 is TGTGCCAGCAGCTTATCCGGGGGGCTCGACGAGCAGTACTTC.

The chain is built from TRBV24-1 and TRBJ2-2; 8 bases line up with TRBD2. The germline CDR1 and CDR2 sequences are KGHDR and SFDVKD. Losses at the gene ends were 4 bases for V and 7 bases for J; bases not matched to a gene: 7. This CDR3 is built from 15 residues. The CDR3 region is CATSDPGGPGGELFF. Written as DNA, the CDR3 is TGTGCCACCAGTGACCCGGGGGGGCCCGGCGGGGAGCTGTTTTTT.

The V call is TRBV11-2, the J call TRBJ1-2, with D possibly being TRBD1 (5 bases). V dropped 2 bases and J dropped 2 bases, with 9 bases sitting between them. The V gene's germline CDR1 is SGHAT and CDR2 FQNNGV. The CDR3 totals 14 residues. CDR3 coding DNA: TGTGCCAGCAGCTTAACGCCAGGGAACTATGGCTACACCTTC. Protein product: CASSLTPGNYGYTF.

V gene TRBV18 combines with J gene TRBJ1-3, with a weak D call TRBD1 (6 bases). The CDR3 covers 15 residues. Germline V lookup: CDR1 KGHSH, CDR2 LQKENI. V was pared by 3 bases and J by 9 bases, with 18 bases between. The CDR3 reads CASSPGADAVTTIYF. The CDR3 bases are TGTGCCAGCTCACCGGGGGCGGATGCAGTCACCACCATATATTTT.

This rearrangement joins TRBV6-2 or TRBV6-3 to TRBJ2-3; 13 bases line up with TRBD2. CDR3 length: 19 residues. The germline V gene has CDR1 MNHEY and CDR2 SVGEGT. After removal of 0 bases from V and 0 bases from J, the junction contained 6 bases not matched to a gene. CDR3: CASSYSTSGGYTSTDTQYF. The CDR3, as DNA: TGTGCCAGCAGTTACTCGACTAGCGGGGGGTATACTAGCACAGATACGCAGTATTTT.

This clone appeared a single time. The chain carries TRBV18 and TRBJ1-3; no firm D call. Per germline, CDR1 KGHSH and CDR2 LQKENI. V lost 3 bases and J 2 bases, leaving 8 bases between the germline ends. This CDR3 comprises 14 residues. CDR3 in DNA: TGTGCCAGCTCACCCCGCGGAGCTGGAAACACCATATATTTT. Translating it yields CASSPRGAGNTIYF.

The rearrangement links TRBV19 to TRBJ1-3; D not resolved. The CDR3 totals 15 residues. Deletions cut 5 bases from V and 1 base from J, with 12 bases between. Germline-derived CDR1 and CDR2 are LNHDA and SQIVND (reference sequence). This CDR3 is CASSAQVASGNTIYF. The CDR3 coding sequence is TGTGCCAGTAGTGCTCAGGTGGCATCTGGAAACACCATATATTTT.

On this clone itself: One end of the junction is discordant with germline, which a read error may explain. The chain is built from TRBV30 and TRBJ2-3; 10 bases map to TRBD2. Germline values: CDR1 GTSNPN, CDR2 SVGIG (reference sequence). There are 15 residues in the CDR3. CDR3 sequence: CARSGGGTSTDTQYF. The DNA for the CDR3 is TGTGCCCGGAGCGGGGGGGGGACTAGCACAGATACGCAGTATTTT.